Shown below are 4 T cell receptor beta chains from a single sample sequenced in a study of cytomegalovirus exposure and HLA in healthy donors. The PCR employed 60 Vbeta primers together with 13 Jbeta primers. Generated by immunoSEQ multiplex PCR, the TCRdb table keeps only in-frame clones and is missing some. The repertoire consists of about 130,000 clones, with around 82% occurring once and the leading ten covering approximately 1.2%. Sequenced sample: PBMCs. The origin of the receptors is a man aged 45-65 years in good health and CMV-seronegative.

V and J are TRBV28 and TRBJ1-3; D is unclear. Trimming removed 2 bases from V and 0 bases from J, with 11 bases in between. Germline V lookup: CDR1 MDHEN, CDR2 SYDVKM. The CDR3 is 16 residues long. The chain's CDR3 is CASSLIQALSGNTIYF. Here the CDR3 DNA reads TGTGCCAGCAGTTTAATCCAAGCTCTCTCTGGAAACACCATATATTTT.

This chain joins TRBV29-1 and TRBJ2-1, with 7 bases aligning to TRBD2. The CDR3 sequence is 19 residues long. Germline-derived CDR1 and CDR2 are SQVTM and ANQGSEA. Trimming cost V 0 bases and J 1 base; bases outside gene matches: 15. The CDR3 DNA reads TGCAGCGTTGAAGATGAAGGCGGGAGCGGACCGAGGTCCTACAATGAGCAGTTCTTC. It translates to CSVEDEGGSGPRSYNEQFF.

The CDR3 loop reads CASSHDIDPSGKETQYF. The CDR3 DNA reads TGCGCCAGCAGCCATGATATTGACCCTTCGGGGAAAGAGACCCAGTACTTC. V usage is TRBV4-1 and J usage is TRBJ2-5, with D perhaps matching TRBD2 (5 bases). Looked up from germline, CDR1 is MGHRA and CDR2 is YSYEKL. This CDR3 contains 17 residues. Trimming left V 3 bases short and J 3 bases short, with 20 bases between.

A single count supports this clone. The V and J genes are TRBV6-1 and TRBJ2-7, with TRBD1 matching over 10 bases. J was trimmed by 2 bases and V by 5 bases; bases with no gene match: 6. Germline V CDR1 and CDR2: MNHNS, SASEGT. The CDR3 has 15 residues. The CDR3 DNA follows: TGTGCCAGCAGTAATGAGGGACAGGGGACCTACGAGCAGTACTTC. It specifies CASSNEGQGTYEQYF.